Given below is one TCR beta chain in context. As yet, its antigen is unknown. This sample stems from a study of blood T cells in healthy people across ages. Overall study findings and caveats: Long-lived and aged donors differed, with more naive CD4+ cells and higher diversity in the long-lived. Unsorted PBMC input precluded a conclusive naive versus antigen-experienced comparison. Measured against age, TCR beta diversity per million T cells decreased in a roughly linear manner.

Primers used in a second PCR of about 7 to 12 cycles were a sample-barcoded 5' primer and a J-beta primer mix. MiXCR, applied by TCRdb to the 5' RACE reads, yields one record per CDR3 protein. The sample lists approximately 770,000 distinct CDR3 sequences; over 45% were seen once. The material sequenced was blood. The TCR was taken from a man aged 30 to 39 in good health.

CDR3 in DNA: TGTGCCAGCAGTTCCCCGAGAGGGGCTGGGGCCAACGTCCTGACTTTC. It is translated as CASSSPRGAGANVLTF. V is TRBV6-2 or TRBV6-3 and J is TRBJ2-6; D is perhaps TRBD1 or TRBD2 (5 bases each). CDR3 length: 16 amino acids. V was clipped by 4 bases and J by 2 bases, with 12 bases between them. The V gene's germline CDR1 is MNHEY and CDR2 SVGEGT.